These 28 T cell receptor beta chains came from one sample sequenced in a study of T cell responses to AZD1222 COVID-19 vaccine. Data came from immunoSEQ multiplex PCR; TCRdb stores just in-frame clones and leaves some out. This table holds fewer than 120,000 clones, nearly 90% found once. The sequencing here drew on peripheral blood, taken on day 0 of AZD1222 vaccination. All receptors come from an adult in good health.

The V call is TRBV9, the J call TRBJ2-1, with TRBD2 matching over 12 bases. There are 16 residues in the CDR3. The V segment lost 3 bases and the J segment 7 bases; nucleotides outside the gene matches: 8. Germline loops: CDR1 SGDLS, CDR2 YYNGEE. The CDR3 protein is CASSDRLAGAPNEQFF. The CDR3 DNA sequence: TGTGCCAGCAGCGATCGACTAGCGGGGGCCCCTAATGAGCAGTTCTTC. The variable domain in full, completed from reference TRBV9 and TRBJ2-1, reads DSGVTQTPKHLITATGQRVTLRCSPRSGDLSVYWYQQSLDQGLQFLIQYYNGEERAKGNILERFSAQQFPDLHSELNLSSLELGDSALYFCASSDRLAGAPNEQFFGPGTRLTVL.

J is TRBJ2-6 and V is TRBV7-2; D uncertain. V lost 1 base, J lost 2 bases, and 9 bases lay in between. Germline CDR1 is SGHTA and CDR2 is FQGNSA. There are 16 residues in the CDR3. The CDR3 here is CASSLETLPGANVLTF. CDR3 DNA: TGTGCCAGCAGCTTAGAAACTTTGCCTGGGGCCAACGTCCTGACTTTC.

The genes are TRBV4-2 and TRBJ1-3; TRBD1 matches at 9 bases. J gave up 8 bases and V 0 bases, and 5 bases lay outside the gene matches. The CDR3 totals 15 residues. Germline CDR1 is LGHNA and CDR2 is YNFKEQ. The CDR3 DNA sequence: TGTGCCAGCAGCCAAGATGGGACAGGGAAGGACACCATATATTTT. This encodes CASSQDGTGKDTIYF.

The chain joins TRBV7-2 to TRBJ1-2; 10 bases match TRBD1. CDR1 is SGHTA, CDR2 FQGNSA, per germline. CDR3 length: 16 amino acids. V shed 6 bases and J 4 bases; nucleotides not matched to a gene: 11. The DNA of the CDR3 is TGTGCCAGCAGTGTAAGAGGGACAGGGGTACCCTATGGCTACACCTTC. This codes for CASSVRGTGVPYGYTF. Using reference TRBV7-2 and TRBJ1-2 for the parts outside the CDR3, the full variable domain is GAGVSQSPSNKVTEKGKDVELRCDPISGHTALYWYRQSLGQGLEFLIYFQGNSAPDKSGLPSDRFSAERTGGSVSTLTIQRTQQEDSAVYLCASSVRGTGVPYGYTFGSGTRLTVV.

The chain couples TRBV28 to TRBJ1-1, with unresolved D. CDR1 and CDR2 from the germline V gene are MDHEN and SYDVKM. V was shortened by 7 bases and J by 3 bases, with 15 bases between the two germline ends. CDR3 length equals 14 residues. This CDR3 is CASIRGGSHTEAFF. The CDR3 nucleotides are TGTGCCAGCATCCGGGGAGGGTCGCACACTGAAGCTTTCTTT.

The CDR3 DNA sequence: TGTGCCAGTAAGAGGTCGGACACGGCTAACTATGGCTACACCTTC. This sequence encodes CASKRSDTANYGYTF. This chain uses TRBV19 with TRBJ1-2; D may be TRBD1 (5 bases). Trimming removed 7 bases from V and 0 bases from J, with 15 bases in between. The germline gives CDR1 LNHDA, CDR2 SQIVND (reference sequence). This CDR3 has 15 amino acids.

The V call is TRBV5-6, the J call TRBJ1-1; no reliable D call. CDR1 and CDR2 (germline): SGHDT, YYEEEE. The CDR3 is made up of 15 amino acids. V was pared by 4 bases and J by 4 bases, with 17 bases between. CDR3 in amino acids: CASSQTDALATEAFF. The CDR3 DNA reads TGTGCCAGCAGCCAAACAGACGCATTGGCCACTGAAGCTTTCTTT. The full variable domain, in which reference TRBV5-6 and TRBJ1-1 provide the parts outside the CDR3, is DAGVTQSPTHLIKTRGQQVTLRCSPKSGHDTVSWYQQALGQGPQFIFQYYEEEERQRGNFPDRFSGHQFPNYSSELNVNALLLGDSALYLCASSQTDALATEAFFGQGTRLTVV.

This chain links TRBV15 with TRBJ2-1; 9 bases are shared with TRBD2. Germline CDR1 LNHNV, CDR2 YYDKDF (reference sequence). The V segment lost 7 bases and the J segment 4 bases; nucleotides outside the gene matches: 11. The CDR3 consists of 16 residues. Here the CDR3 reads CATTSWSSGGYNEQFF. The CDR3 DNA follows: TGTGCCACCACGTCATGGAGTAGCGGGGGTTACAATGAGCAGTTCTTC.

The rearrangement joins TRBV2 to TRBJ1-3, with 10 positions matching TRBD1. CDR1 is SNHLY and CDR2 is FYNNEI in the germline V gene. The CDR3 extends over 16 amino acids. V dropped 7 bases and J dropped 2; count of bases not matched to a gene: 8. CDR3 sequence: CASKRTGGLTGNTIYF. The CDR3, as DNA: TGTGCCAGCAAACGGACAGGGGGACTTACTGGAAACACCATATATTTT.

J is TRBJ1-5 and V is TRBV19; D gene unclear. CDR3 length: 13 residues. Trimming removed 3 bases at V and 4 bases at J, with 7 bases between. Germline values: CDR1 LNHDA, CDR2 SQIVND (reference sequence). The CDR3 bases are TGTGCCAGTAGTATTGGAACTAATCAGCCCCAGCATTTT. This codes for CASSIGTNQPQHF. Filled out from reference TRBV19 and TRBJ1-5, the complete variable domain reads DGGITQSPKYLFRKEGQNVTLSCEQNLNHDAMYWYRQDPGQGLRLIYYSQIVNDFQKGDIAEGYSVSREKKESFPLTVTSAQKNPTAFYLCASSIGTNQPQHFGDGTRLSIL.

This chain connects TRBV5-6 to TRBJ1-2, with a tentative D call TRBD1 (5 bases). Germline V gene sequence: CDR1 SGHDT, CDR2 YYEEEE. The CDR3 extends over 15 amino acids. The V and J ends lost 4 bases and 5 bases respectively, with 18 bases between them. CDR3: CASSLSGLTTYGYTF. CDR3 DNA: TGTGCCAGCAGCCTCTCGGGACTAACAACGTATGGCTACACCTTC.

This clone was seen more than once but under ten times. The J gene is TRBJ1-4, the V gene TRBV14, with D unresolved. Germline values: CDR1 SGHDN, CDR2 FVKESK. The CDR3 has 15 residues. Trimming cost V 1 base and J 4 bases, with 10 bases left between them. The chain's CDR3 is CASSQGGLNNEKLFF. CDR3 nucleotides: TGTGCCAGCAGCCAAGGAGGCCTCAATAATGAAAAACTGTTTTTT.

This chain uses TRBV20-1 with TRBJ1-1; possible D gene TRBD1, 6 bases. Germline V CDR1 and CDR2: DFQATT, SNEGSKA (reference sequence). Trimming stripped 3 bases from V and 3 bases from J, with 20 bases between. The CDR3 is 16 residues long. DNA of the CDR3: TGCAGTGCTAGTCGGGGGCCGGGCCGCATCGACACTGAAGCTTTCTTT. Protein sequence: CSASRGPGRIDTEAFF.

The rearrangement uses TRBV14 and TRBJ2-6; 8 bases line up with TRBD2. Germline CDR1 SGHDN, CDR2 FVKESK. There are 18 residues in the CDR3. V was clipped by 5 bases and J by 1 base; unmatched bases: 10. CDR3: CASSTGGGRPSGANVLTF. The DNA of the CDR3 is TGTGCCAGCAGCACCGGGGGGGGCCGACCTTCTGGGGCCAACGTCCTGACTTTC.

V usage is TRBV18 and J usage is TRBJ2-1; a weak D match, TRBD1 (5 bases). The CDR3 sequence is 15 residues long. The germline V and J ends were trimmed by 3 bases and 0 bases, with 9 bases remaining between them. In germline, CDR1 is KGHSH, CDR2 LQKENI. The CDR3 DNA reads as TGTGCCAGCTCACCTACAGGAGACTCCTACAATGAGCAGTTCTTC. Translated: CASSPTGDSYNEQFF.

The chain links TRBV28 to TRBJ1-5, with D hard to call. Trimming pared 1 base from V and 5 bases from J, leaving 12 bases between. The CDR3 has 15 residues. Germline CDR1 and CDR2: MDHEN and SYDVKM. The CDR3 nucleotides are TGTGCCAGCAGTTTATCCGGCGTCAGGTATCAGCCCCAGCATTTT. Its translation is CASSLSGVRYQPQHF.

This clone was seen more than once but under ten times. V is TRBV5-1 and J is TRBJ2-7; D possibly corresponds to TRBD1 (7 bases). The CDR3 contains 17 residues. The V gene lost 4 bases and the J gene lost 4 bases, with 24 bases spanning the gap. CDR1 and CDR2 from the germline V gene are SGHRS and YFSETQ. The CDR3 loop is CASSPRTQTRGDYEQYF. In nucleotides, the CDR3 is TGCGCCAGCAGCCCCCGGACGCAAACCAGGGGGGATTACGAGCAGTACTTC. Based on the CDR3 plus reference TRBV5-1 and TRBJ2-7, the full variable domain is KAGVTQTPRYLIKTRGQQVTLSCSPISGHRSVSWYQQTPGQGLQFLFEYFSETQRNKGNFPGRFSGRQFSNSRSEMNVSTLELGDSALYLCASSPRTQTRGDYEQYFGPGTRLTVT.

The gene calls are TRBV9 and TRBJ1-3; TRBD1 matches at 7 bases. The junction had 11 bases not matched to a gene; V was cut back by 4 bases and J by 1 base. This CDR3 spans 17 amino acids. Per germline, CDR1 SGDLS and CDR2 YYNGEE. The CDR3 reads CASSPPSAGGSGNTIYF. In DNA form, the CDR3 reads TGTGCCAGCAGCCCCCCAAGTGCAGGGGGATCTGGAAACACCATATATTTT.

Worth noting for this clone: Other nucleotide sequences from this sample produce the same CDR3. This chain uses TRBV10-3 with TRBJ2-7; TRBD2 matches at 12 bases. With V trimmed by 4 bases and J by 3 bases, 4 bases remained unmatched. Germline assignment: CDR1 ENHRY and CDR2 SYGVKD. The CDR3 spans 15 residues. CDR3 nucleotide sequence: TGTGCCATCAGTGGGACTAGCGGGGCTGACTACGAGCAGTACTTC. This sequence encodes CAISGTSGADYEQYF.

This clone has more than one count but fewer than ten. V and J are TRBV5-1 and TRBJ2-5; 7 positions agree with TRBD2. The V and J ends lost 3 bases and 1 base, in that order; junction bases with no gene match: 3. The CDR3 is 14 residues long. Germline assignment: CDR1 SGHRS and CDR2 YFSETQ. The CDR3 DNA sequence: TGCGCCAGCAGCTGGGGACTATTCCAAGAGACCCAGTACTTC. It is translated as CASSWGLFQETQYF. The full variable domain, its missing parts supplied by reference TRBV5-1 and TRBJ2-5, is KAGVTQTPRYLIKTRGQQVTLSCSPISGHRSVSWYQQTPGQGLQFLFEYFSETQRNKGNFPGRFSGRQFSNSRSEMNVSTLELGDSALYLCASSWGLFQETQYFGPGTRLLVL.

V and J are TRBV19 and TRBJ2-3; D could derive from TRBD1 or TRBD2 (7 bases each). V lost 2 bases to trimming and J lost 4 bases, with 16 bases between them. CDR3 length equals 16 residues. The germline gives CDR1 LNHDA, CDR2 SQIVND (reference sequence). CDR3 loop: CASSILGGGAADTQYF. The CDR3 bases are TGTGCCAGTAGTATATTGGGAGGGGGCGCGGCAGATACGCAGTATTTT.

This chain uses TRBV7-2 with TRBJ1-2; 12 bases fit TRBD1. CDR1 and CDR2 from the germline V gene are SGHTA and FQGNSA. The CDR3 is 14 residues long. Trimming took 3 bases from V and 8 from J; bases not matched to a gene: 4. CDR3 amino acids: CASSLGQGASGYTF. The CDR3 DNA is TGTGCCAGCAGCTTGGGACAGGGGGCAAGCGGCTACACCTTC.

This clone was observed a few times. This chain uses TRBV9 with TRBJ1-1, with 7 nucleotides matching TRBD1. The CDR3 covers 15 residues. V was clipped by 2 bases and J by 1 base; unmatched bases: 5. Germline V gives CDR1 SGDLS, CDR2 YYNGEE. CDR3 residues: CASSVEDRWNTEAFF. The CDR3 nucleotides are TGTGCCAGCAGCGTCGAGGACAGGTGGAACACTGAAGCTTTCTTT.

Comment on this clone: This CDR3 is also generated by other DNA sequences in the sample. V usage is TRBV4-2 and J usage is TRBJ1-4, with D maybe TRBD1 (5 bases). The CDR3 sequence is 15 residues long. The V end lost 1 base, the J end lost 0 bases, and 6 bases lay between the germline ends. In germline, CDR1 is LGHNA, CDR2 YNFKEQ. The CDR3 region is CASSQGGSTNEKLFF. Written as DNA, the CDR3 is TGTGCCAGCAGCCAAGGGGGGTCAACTAATGAAAAACTGTTTTTT.

The CDR3 sequence: CASSGTGGSMNTEAFF. CDR3 in DNA: TGTGCCAGCAGTGGCACAGGGGGATCTATGAACACTGAAGCTTTCTTT. The V gene is TRBV6-1, the J gene TRBJ1-1, with 8 bases aligning to TRBD1. The CDR3 has 16 amino acids. Germline trimming cut 4 bases from V and 0 bases from J; bases unmatched to any gene: 7. CDR1 and CDR2 from the germline V gene are MNHNS and SASEGT.

The chain uses TRBV3-1 (or the pseudogene TRBV3-2) and TRBJ1-4; 8 bases fit TRBD1. Germline lookup yields CDR1 LGHDT and CDR2 YNNKEL (reference sequence). This CDR3 is 13 amino acids long. CDR3 coding DNA: TGTGCAGTGGGCCCAGGGGGCGGTGAAAAACTGTTTTTT. Protein: CAVGPGGGEKLFF.

The DNA for the CDR3 is TGTGCCAGCAGTCAGACACGATCTAACTATGGCTACACCTTC. Translated, it gives CASSQTRSNYGYTF. The chain has TRBV27 and TRBJ1-2, with no clear D. This CDR3 has 14 residues. With 5 bases removed from V and 0 bases from J, the gap between germline ends came to 10 bases. Germline V lookup: CDR1 MNHEY, CDR2 SMNVEV (reference sequence).

The chain uses TRBV5-6 and TRBJ2-1; 8 bases agree with TRBD1. J gave up 4 bases and V 4 bases, and 7 bases lay outside the gene matches. Germline V lookup: CDR1 SGHDT, CDR2 YYEEEE. CDR3 length equals 15 residues. The DNA for the CDR3 is TGTGCCAGCAGCCGCCCCGGGACAGGTTACAATGAGCAGTTCTTC. As protein: CASSRPGTGYNEQFF.